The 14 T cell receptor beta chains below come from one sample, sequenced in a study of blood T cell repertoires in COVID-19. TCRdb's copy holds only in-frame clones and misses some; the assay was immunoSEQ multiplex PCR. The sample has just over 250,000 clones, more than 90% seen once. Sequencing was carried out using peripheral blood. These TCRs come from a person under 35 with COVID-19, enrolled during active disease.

The CDR3 DNA sequence: TGTGCCAGCAGCCTACAGGGGACGGACACAGATACGCAGTATTTT. This codes for CASSLQGTDTDTQYF. The chain is built from TRBV2 and TRBJ2-3, with 7 bases that match TRBD1. V trimming: 6 bases; J trimming: 2 bases; junction bases outside the gene matches: 8. Germline V gives CDR1 SNHLY, CDR2 FYNNEI. The CDR3 is made up of 15 amino acids.

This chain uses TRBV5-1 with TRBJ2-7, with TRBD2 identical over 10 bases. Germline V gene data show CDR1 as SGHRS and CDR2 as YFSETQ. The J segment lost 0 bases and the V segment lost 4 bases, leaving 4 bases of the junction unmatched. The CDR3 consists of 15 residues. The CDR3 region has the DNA TGCGCCAGCAGCCAACTAGCGGGGAGCTCCTACGAGCAGTACTTC. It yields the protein CASSQLAGSSYEQYF.

CDR3 nucleotide sequence: TGTGCCAGCAGTGAAGCGGGACAGGGGGACCCGTTCTTC. Protein: CASSEAGQGDPFF. The chain links TRBV2 to TRBJ2-1; 11 bases match TRBD1. V shed 0 bases and J 15 bases; nucleotides not matched to a gene: 4. CDR1 SNHLY and CDR2 FYNNEI come from the germline V gene. This CDR3 spans 13 amino acids. Supplemented by reference TRBV2 and TRBJ2-1, the full variable domain reads EPEVTQTPSHQVTQMGQEVILRCVPISNHLYFYWYRQILGQKVEFLVSFYNNEISEKSEIFDDQFSVERPDGSNFTLKIRSTKLEDSAMYFCASSEAGQGDPFFGPGTRLTVL.

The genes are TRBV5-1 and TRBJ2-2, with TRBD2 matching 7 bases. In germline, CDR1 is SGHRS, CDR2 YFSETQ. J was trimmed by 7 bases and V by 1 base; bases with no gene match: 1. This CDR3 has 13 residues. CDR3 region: CASSLTGGGELFF. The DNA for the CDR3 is TGCGCCAGCAGCTTGACGGGGGGCGGGGAGCTGTTTTTT.

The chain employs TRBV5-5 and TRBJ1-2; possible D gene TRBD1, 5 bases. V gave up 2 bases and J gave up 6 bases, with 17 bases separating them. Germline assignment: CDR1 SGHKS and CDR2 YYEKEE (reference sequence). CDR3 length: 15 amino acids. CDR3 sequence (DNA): TGTGCCAGCAGCTTCCTGGGGGGAACCGGTCATGGCTACACCTTC. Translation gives CASSFLGGTGHGYTF.

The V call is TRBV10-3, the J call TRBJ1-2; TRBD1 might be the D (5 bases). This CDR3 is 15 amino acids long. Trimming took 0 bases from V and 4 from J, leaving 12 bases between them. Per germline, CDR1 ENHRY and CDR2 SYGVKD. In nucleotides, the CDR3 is TGTGCCATCAGTGAGTCGGGCCCCGGGGGCTATGGCTACACCTTC. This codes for CAISESGPGGYGYTF.

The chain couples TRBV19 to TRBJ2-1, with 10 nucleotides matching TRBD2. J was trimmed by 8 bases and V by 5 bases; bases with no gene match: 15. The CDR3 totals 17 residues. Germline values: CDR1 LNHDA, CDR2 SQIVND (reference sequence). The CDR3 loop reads CASSDPTGSSGRYEQFF. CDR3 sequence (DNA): TGTGCCAGTAGTGATCCTACGGGTTCTAGCGGGAGATATGAGCAGTTCTTC.

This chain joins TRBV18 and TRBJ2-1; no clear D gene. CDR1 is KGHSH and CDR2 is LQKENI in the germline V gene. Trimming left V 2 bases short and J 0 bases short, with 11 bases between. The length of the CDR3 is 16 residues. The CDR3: CASSPIAASSYNEQFF. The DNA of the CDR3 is TGTGCCAGCTCACCAATAGCCGCAAGCTCCTACAATGAGCAGTTCTTC.

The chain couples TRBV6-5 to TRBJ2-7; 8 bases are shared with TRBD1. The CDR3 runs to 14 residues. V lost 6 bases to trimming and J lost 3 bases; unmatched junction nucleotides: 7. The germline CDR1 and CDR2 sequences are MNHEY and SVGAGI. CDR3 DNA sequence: TGTGCCAGCAGAGTCGGGACAGGCTTCTACGAGCAGTACTTC. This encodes CASRVGTGFYEQYF.

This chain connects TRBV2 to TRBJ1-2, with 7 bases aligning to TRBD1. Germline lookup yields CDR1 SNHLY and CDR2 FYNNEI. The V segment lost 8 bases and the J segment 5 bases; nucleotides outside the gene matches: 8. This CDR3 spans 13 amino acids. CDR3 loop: CASLTTGAYGYTF. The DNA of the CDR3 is TGTGCCAGCCTTACAACAGGGGCTTATGGCTACACCTTC.

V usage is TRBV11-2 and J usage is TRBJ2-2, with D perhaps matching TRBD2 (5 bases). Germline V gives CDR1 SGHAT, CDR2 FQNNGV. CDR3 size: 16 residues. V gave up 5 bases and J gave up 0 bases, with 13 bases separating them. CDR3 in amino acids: CASSPLILANTGELFF. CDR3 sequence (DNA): TGTGCCAGCAGCCCGTTAATACTAGCGAACACCGGGGAGCTGTTTTTT.

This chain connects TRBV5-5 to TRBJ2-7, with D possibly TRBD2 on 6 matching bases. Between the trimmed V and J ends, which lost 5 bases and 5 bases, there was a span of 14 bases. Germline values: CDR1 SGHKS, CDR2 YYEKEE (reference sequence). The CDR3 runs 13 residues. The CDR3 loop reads CASRYRERDEQYF. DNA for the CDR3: TGTGCCAGCAGGTATAGAGAGCGGGACGAGCAGTACTTC.

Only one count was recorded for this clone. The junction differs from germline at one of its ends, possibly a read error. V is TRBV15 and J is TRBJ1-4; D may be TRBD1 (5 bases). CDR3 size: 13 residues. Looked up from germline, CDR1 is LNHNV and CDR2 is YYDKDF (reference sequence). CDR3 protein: CATSGGIQLESIF. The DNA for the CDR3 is TGTGCCACCAGCGGGGGGATTCAGCTCGAATCAATTTTT.

The chain's CDR3 is CASTPDRVYNEQFF. CDR3 sequence (DNA): TGTGCCAGCACCCCGGACAGAGTCTACAATGAGCAGTTCTTC. The rearrangement joins TRBV9 to TRBJ2-1, with a weak D call TRBD1 (6 bases). The CDR3 loop spans 14 amino acids. Germline loops: CDR1 SGDLS, CDR2 YYNGEE. With 6 bases removed from V and 3 bases from J, the gap between germline ends came to 13 bases.